This T cell receptor beta chain was recovered during a study of blood T cell repertoires in COVID-19 (TCRdb year 2020). A note on the overall study: Samples from collaborators originated in the United States, Italy and Spain and spanned both the acute and convalescent phases of COVID-19. The prospective study material was composed of cDNA or gDNA derived from T cells, B-cell-depleted T cells, or PBMCs. The dataset comprised deeply sampled blood TCRbeta repertoires from subjects exposed to, actively infected with, or recovered from COVID-19. The repertoires were released in a freely available public database meant as a resource for research on the immune response to SARS-CoV-2. Samples were obtained from the ongoing ImmuneRACE study (first 160 participants) and from about 1,300 subjects provided by 6 global collaborators. A de-identified subject ID, COVID-19 status, age in years and sex were almost always included in the sample metadata. Where available, HLA class I and class II types were obtained from metadata supplied by the sample provider rather than from assay-based typing. Points the paper makes about the study in general: Clinical and demographic metadata were provided uncurated, with the amount varying by source and participant.

About this clone itself: Its antigen specificity is not known. No base-level quality is on record; no much larger clone is a single base apart.

Enrolling through a virtual design, the prospective study's participants ranged in age from roughly 18 to 89 years and lived across roughly 24 United States geographic areas. To assign participants to cohorts, the prospective study relied on clinical history that participants themselves reported in a screening survey and a study questionnaire. ImmuneRACE Cohort 3 recovered participants were defined by two consecutive negative NP/OP PCR tests, healthcare professional clearance, or symptom resolution. Each participant in the prospective study had whole blood, serum and a nasopharyngeal or oropharyngeal swab collected by mobile phlebotomists. Additional blood draws and questionnaires over an approximately 2-month period could optionally be provided by prospective study participants. Blood samples from the prospective study were shipped frozen or at room temperature prior to DNA extraction. The immunoSEQ Assay, a bias-controlled multiplex PCR, was used to amplify TCRbeta CDR3 regions from genomic DNA. Concerning the study's data processing: The number of nucleated cells in each sample was estimated by amplification of reference gene primers within the assay. To quantify the absolute abundance of each unique TCRbeta CDR3 rearrangement, sequence reads were collapsed and filtered. For each sample, productive Simpson clonality was calculated as the square root of Simpson's diversity index over productive rearrangements. TCRdb limited this immuneACCESS table to in-frame rearrangements with V and J called. A share of clones is missing; checked studies link under half to unresolved V genes, and the rest is unexplained. V and J calls and clone size are given by that table; D and trimming were obtained from the DNA. This sample has a few hundred thousand clones in its table, and around 90% of those were observed once. The top ten clonotypes cover about 1.5% of the sample.

The source is a woman between 50 and 59 years old who had recovered from COVID-19. The sample consisted of PBMCs or T cells enriched from blood (not recorded which).

The CDR3 region: CAISGTSGGRYNEQFF. The sequenced DNA: TGTGCCATCAGTGGGACTAGCGGGGGGAGATACAATGAGCAGTTCTTC. The chain joins TRBV10-3 to TRBJ2-1, with 14 middle bases fitting TRBD2. The germline V gene supplies CDR1 ENHRY and CDR2 SYGVKD. Compared with germline, V lacks 4 bases and J lacks 4 bases; bases without a gene match: 3. Inclusive of the bounding cysteine and phenylalanine, the CDR3 is 16 residues long. Only CDR3 DNA is held: 48 bases, read in frame from base 1.